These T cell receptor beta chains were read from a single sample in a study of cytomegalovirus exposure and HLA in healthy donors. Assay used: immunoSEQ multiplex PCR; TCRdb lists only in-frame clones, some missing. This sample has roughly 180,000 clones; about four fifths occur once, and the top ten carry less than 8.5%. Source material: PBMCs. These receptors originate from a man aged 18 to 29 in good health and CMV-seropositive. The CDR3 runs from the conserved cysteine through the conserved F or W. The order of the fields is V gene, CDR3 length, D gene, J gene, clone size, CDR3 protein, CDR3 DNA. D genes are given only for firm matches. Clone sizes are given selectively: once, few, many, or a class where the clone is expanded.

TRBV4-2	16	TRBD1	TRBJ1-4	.	CASSPKDEGQLEKLFF	TGTGCCAGCAGCCCCAAGGACGAGGGACAGTTGGAAAAACTGTTTTTT
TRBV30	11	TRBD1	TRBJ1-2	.	CSGTGALGYTF	TGTTCGGGGACAGGGGCGCTGGGCTACACCTTC
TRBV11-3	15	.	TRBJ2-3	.	CASSSPGTGADTQYF	TGTGCCAGCAGCTCGCCCGGCACAGGTGCAGATACGCAGTATTTT
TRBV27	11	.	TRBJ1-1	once	CASSLGTEAFF	TGTGCCAGCAGTTTAGGGACAGAAGCTTTCTTT
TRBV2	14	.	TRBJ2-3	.	CASSERVASDTQYF	TGTGCCAGCAGTGAGAGGGTAGCATCAGATACGCAGTATTTT
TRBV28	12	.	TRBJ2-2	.	CASSLRTGELFF	TGTGCCAGCAGTTTACGTACCGGGGAGCTGTTTTTT
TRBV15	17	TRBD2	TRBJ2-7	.	CATSTHGTSGVSYEQYF	TGTGCCACCAGCACCCACGGGACTAGCGGGGTTTCCTACGAGCAGTACTTC
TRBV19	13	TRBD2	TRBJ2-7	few	CASSVSGRYEQYF	TGTGCCAGTAGTGTTAGCGGGAGGTACGAGCAGTACTTC
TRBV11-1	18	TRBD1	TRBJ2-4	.	CASSLAFAGGAGKNIQYF	TGTGCCAGCAGCTTAGCGTTCGCAGGGGGCGCGGGCAAAAACATTCAGTACTTC
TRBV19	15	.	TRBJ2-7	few	CASSIAQATSYEQYF	TGTGCCAGTAGTATAGCCCAGGCGACTAGCTACGAGCAGTACTTC
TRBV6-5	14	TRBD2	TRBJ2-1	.	CASSRGTSNNEQFF	TGTGCCAGCAGCCGAGGGACTAGCAACAATGAGCAGTTCTTC
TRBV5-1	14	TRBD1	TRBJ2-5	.	CASSSPGQGETQYF	TGCGCCAGCAGCTCCCCCGGACAGGGAGAGACCCAGTACTTC
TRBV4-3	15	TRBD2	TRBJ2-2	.	CASKVLAGVSGELFF	TGCGCCAGCAAGGTCCTAGCGGGAGTATCGGGGGAGCTGTTTTTT
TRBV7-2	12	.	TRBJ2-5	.	CASSVSVQTQYF	TGTGCCAGCAGCGTATCCGTCCAGACCCAGTACTTC
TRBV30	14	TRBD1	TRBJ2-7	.	CAWSAGQGGYEQYF	TGTGCCTGGAGTGCGGGACAGGGAGGTTACGAGCAGTACTTC
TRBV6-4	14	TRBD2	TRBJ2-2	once	CASRASGNTGELFF	TGTGCCAGCAGGGCTAGCGGGAACACCGGGGAGCTGTTTTTT
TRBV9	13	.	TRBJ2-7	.	CASSGLVSYEQYF	TGTGCCAGCAGCGGACTTGTTTCCTACGAGCAGTACTTC
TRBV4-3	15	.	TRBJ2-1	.	CASSLSNTAVNEQFF	TGCGCCAGCAGCCTAAGCAACACAGCCGTTAATGAGCAGTTCTTC
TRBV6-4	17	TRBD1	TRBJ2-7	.	CASSDRGQEEPPYEQYF	TGTGCCAGCAGTGACAGGGGACAGGAGGAACCCCCCTACGAGCAGTACTTC
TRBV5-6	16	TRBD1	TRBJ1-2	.	CASSLLQGATNYGYTF	TGTGCCAGCAGCTTGCTGCAGGGGGCGACGAACTATGGCTACACCTTC
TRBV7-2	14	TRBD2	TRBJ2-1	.	CASSLELAGVKPFF	TGTGCCAGCAGCTTAGAACTAGCGGGGGTCAAGCCGTTCTTC
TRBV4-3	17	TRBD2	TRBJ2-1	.	CASSQDIRLAGTNEQFF	TGCGCCAGCAGCCAAGACATACGACTAGCGGGGACCAATGAGCAGTTCTTC
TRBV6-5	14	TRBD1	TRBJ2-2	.	CASSRDRKTGELFF	TGTGCCAGCAGTCGGGACAGAAAGACCGGGGAGCTGTTTTTT
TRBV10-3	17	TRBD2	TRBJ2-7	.	CAISDSGLAGVGYEQYF	TGTGCCATCAGTGACTCGGGGCTAGCGGGAGTAGGGTACGAGCAGTACTTC
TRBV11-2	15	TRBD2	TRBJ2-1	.	CASSPVSGSVNEQFF	TGTGCCAGCAGCCCCGTTAGCGGGAGTGTCAATGAGCAGTTCTTC
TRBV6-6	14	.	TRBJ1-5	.	CASSFKDWGQPQHF	TGTGCCAGCAGTTTCAAGGACTGGGGTCAGCCCCAGCATTTT
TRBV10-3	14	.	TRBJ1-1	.	CAITSGSTETEAFF	TGTGCCATCACCTCGGGGAGTACAGAAACTGAAGCTTTCTTT
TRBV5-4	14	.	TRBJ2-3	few	CASSLTGTGGTQYF	TGTGCCAGCAGCCTAACCGGGACTGGGGGTACGCAGTATTTT
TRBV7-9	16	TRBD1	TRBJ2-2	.	CASSLDRGPRTGELFF	TGTGCCAGCAGCTTAGACAGGGGACCGAGAACCGGGGAGCTGTTTTTT
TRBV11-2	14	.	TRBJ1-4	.	CASSFTGSNEKLFF	TGTGCCAGCAGCTTCACAGGGAGTAATGAAAAACTGTTTTTT
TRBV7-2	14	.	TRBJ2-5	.	CASSLVSVQETQYF	TGTGCCAGCAGCTTAGTTTCGGTCCAAGAGACCCAGTACTTC
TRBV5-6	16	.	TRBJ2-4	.	CASSPSIGDAKNIQYF	TGTGCCAGCAGCCCTTCTATCGGAGACGCCAAAAACATTCAGTACTTC
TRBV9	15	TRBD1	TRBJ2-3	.	CASSLRDRGADTQYF	TGTGCCAGCAGCCTCCGGGACAGGGGCGCAGATACGCAGTATTTT
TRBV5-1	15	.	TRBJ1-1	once	CASSLEDGRRTEAFF	TGCGCCAGCAGCTTGGAGGACGGGAGGAGAACTGAAGCTTTCTTT
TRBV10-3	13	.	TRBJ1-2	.	CAISEPGWPGYTF	TGTGCCATCAGTGAGCCAGGGTGGCCCGGCTACACCTTC
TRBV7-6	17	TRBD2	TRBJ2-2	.	CASSLIAGGPSTGELFF	TGTGCCAGCAGCCTCATAGCGGGAGGGCCGAGCACCGGGGAGCTGTTTTTT
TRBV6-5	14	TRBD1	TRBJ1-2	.	CASSIRQGAGGYTF	TGTGCCAGCAGTATCAGGCAGGGGGCTGGGGGCTACACCTTC
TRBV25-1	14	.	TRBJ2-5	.	CASSESGQRETQYF	TGTGCCAGCAGTGAAAGCGGTCAGAGGGAGACCCAGTACTTC
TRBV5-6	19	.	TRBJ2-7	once	CASSLVGAFDYRDAYEQYF	TGTGCCAGCAGCTTGGTGGGGGCATTCGATTACAGGGACGCCTACGAGCAGTACTTC